The clone carrying this TCR beta chain was seen many times. The antigen is unknown. Trimming shortened V by 2 bases and J by 2 bases, and 7 bases separated the two germline ends. This CDR3 has 13 residues. CDR1 and CDR2 (germline): ENHRY, SYGVKD. The authors' processing: Building a distant-metastasis classifier for papillary thyroid cancer drew on CDR3 differences across clinicopathological groups. MiXCR reprocessed the PCR reads for TCRdb. Clone size and V and J calls follow TCRdb, not the original study. The sample yields under 55,000 clones, over 15% seen once. This record comes from a study of metastatic and nonmetastatic thyroid tumors. Looking at the study overall: Patients with malignant and benign thyroid disease provided blood and tumor or nodule tissue, whose repertoires were compared.

Thyroid surgery was performed in patients who had received no treatment beforehand. Study-wide results and caveats: As reported, TCR beta diversity in blood and tumor was significantly higher in malignant thyroid tumors than in benign nodules.

This sequence originates from a female donor with papillary thyroid cancer or a benign thyroid nodule (not recorded which). Some clones in this sample may be carry-over from other donors' samples. V usage is TRBV10-3 and J usage is TRBJ2-7, with D possibly matching TRBD1 (5 bases). The specimen sequenced was blood. The DNA of the CDR3 is TGTGCCATCAGTGAGGGACATACCTACGAGCAGTACTTC. This sequence encodes CAISEGHTYEQYF.